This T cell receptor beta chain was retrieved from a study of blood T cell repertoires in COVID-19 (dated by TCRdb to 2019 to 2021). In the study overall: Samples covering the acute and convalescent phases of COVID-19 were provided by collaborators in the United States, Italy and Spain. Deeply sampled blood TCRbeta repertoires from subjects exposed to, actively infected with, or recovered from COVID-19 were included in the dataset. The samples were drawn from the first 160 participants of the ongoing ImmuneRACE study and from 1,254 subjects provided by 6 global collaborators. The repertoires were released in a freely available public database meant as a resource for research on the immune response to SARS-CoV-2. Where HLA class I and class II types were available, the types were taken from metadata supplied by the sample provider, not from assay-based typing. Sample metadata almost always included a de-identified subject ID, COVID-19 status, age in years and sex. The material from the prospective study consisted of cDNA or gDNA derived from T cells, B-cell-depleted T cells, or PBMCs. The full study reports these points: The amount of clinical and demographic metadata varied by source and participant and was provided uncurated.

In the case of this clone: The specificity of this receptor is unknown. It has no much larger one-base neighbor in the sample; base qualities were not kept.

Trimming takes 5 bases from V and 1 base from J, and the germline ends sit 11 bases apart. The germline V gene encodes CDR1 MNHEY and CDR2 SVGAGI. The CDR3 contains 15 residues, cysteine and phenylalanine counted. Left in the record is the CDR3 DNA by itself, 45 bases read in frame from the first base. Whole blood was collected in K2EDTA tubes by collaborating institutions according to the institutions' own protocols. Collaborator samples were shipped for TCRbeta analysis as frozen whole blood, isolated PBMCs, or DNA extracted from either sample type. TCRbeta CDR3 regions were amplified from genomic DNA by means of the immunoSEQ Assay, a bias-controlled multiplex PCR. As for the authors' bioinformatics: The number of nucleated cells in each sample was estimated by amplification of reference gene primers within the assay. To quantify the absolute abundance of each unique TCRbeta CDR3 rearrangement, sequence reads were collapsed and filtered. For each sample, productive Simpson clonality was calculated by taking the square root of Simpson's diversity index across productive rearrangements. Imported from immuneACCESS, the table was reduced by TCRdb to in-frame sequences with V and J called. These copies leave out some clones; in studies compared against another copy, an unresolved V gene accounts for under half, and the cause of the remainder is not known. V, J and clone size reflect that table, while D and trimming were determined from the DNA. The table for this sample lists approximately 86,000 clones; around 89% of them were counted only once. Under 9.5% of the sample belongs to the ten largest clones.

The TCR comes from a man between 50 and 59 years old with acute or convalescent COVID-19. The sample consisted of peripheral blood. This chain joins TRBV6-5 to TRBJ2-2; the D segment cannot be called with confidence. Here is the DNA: TGTGCCAGCAGTATAGACACGGTGAACACCGGGGAGCTGTTTTTT. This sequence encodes CASSIDTVNTGELFF.